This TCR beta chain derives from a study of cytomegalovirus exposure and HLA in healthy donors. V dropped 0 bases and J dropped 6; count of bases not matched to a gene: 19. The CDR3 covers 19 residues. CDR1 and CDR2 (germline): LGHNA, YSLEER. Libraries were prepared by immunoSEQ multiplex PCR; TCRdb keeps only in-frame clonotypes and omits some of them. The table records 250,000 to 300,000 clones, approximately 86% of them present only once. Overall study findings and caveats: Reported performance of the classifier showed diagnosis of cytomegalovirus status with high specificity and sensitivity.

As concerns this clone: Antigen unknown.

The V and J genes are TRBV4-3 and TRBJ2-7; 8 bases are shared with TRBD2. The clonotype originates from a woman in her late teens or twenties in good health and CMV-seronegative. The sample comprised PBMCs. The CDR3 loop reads CASSQDPSFWGTRLGEQYF. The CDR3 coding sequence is TGCGCCAGCAGCCAAGATCCTTCATTCTGGGGGACTAGATTGGGCGAGCAGTACTTC.